This paragraph covers one T cell receptor beta chain sequence. Its antigen is as yet unknown. This sample was included in a study of T cell responses to AZD1222 COVID-19 vaccine. Study-wide points: Donor demographics were predominantly white British with a female majority; clonal diversity may be underestimated. Only a handful of AZD1222 recipients, more than five in all, had baseline seropositivity. Reportedly, close to half of spike-specific TCRs are directed against unmutated variant regions.

The CDR3 contains 16 residues. With 2 bases clipped from V and 8 bases from J, the junction kept 9 bases outside the gene matches. CDR1 is MGHRA, CDR2 YSYEKL, per germline. Only in-frame clones appear in the TCRdb table, and some are missing; sequencing was by immunoSEQ multiplex PCR. This table has approximately 150,000 clones, about nine tenths appearing once. The input for sequencing was peripheral blood, taken on day 0 of AZD1222 vaccination. This clonotype was obtained from an adult in good health. The V and J genes are TRBV4-1 and TRBJ1-4; TRBD1 matches at 9 bases. The CDR3 DNA sequence: TGCGCCAGCAGCCAACTGGCCGGGACAGGGCAAGAAAAACTGTTTTTT. This codes for CASSQLAGTGQEKLFF.